What follows describes a single T cell receptor (beta chain). The length of the CDR3 is 14 residues. Germline-derived CDR1 and CDR2 are GTSNPN and SVGIG (reference sequence). V shed 2 bases and J 6 bases; nucleotides not matched to a gene: 8. This sample is drawn from a study of cytomegalovirus exposure and HLA in healthy donors. 60 Vbeta and 13 Jbeta primers were used in PCR. Clones were sequenced by immunoSEQ multiplex PCR, and TCRdb holds only the in-frame ones, with some missing. Recorded for this sample: tens of thousands of clones. The sequenced material came from PBMCs. This sequence was found in a woman in her 30s in good health and CMV-seronegative. The rearrangement uses TRBV30 and TRBJ2-5, with 8 positions matching TRBD1. The DNA for the CDR3 is TGTGCCTGGAGTATACAGGGGGGAGCCAAGACCCAGTACTTC. Translation: CAWSIQGGAKTQYF.